This T cell receptor (beta chain) comes out of a study of OX40 agonist ivuxolimab in advanced cancers. Trimming pared 7 bases from V and 4 bases from J, leaving 10 bases between. This CDR3 spans 13 amino acids. CDR1 is LNHDA, CDR2 SQIVND, per germline (reference sequence). Concerning this clone: What it binds is unknown.

General study results and limits: Patients with a partial response at 0.1-3.0 mg/kg had among the lowest clonal expansion.

Data came from immunoSEQ multiplex PCR; TCRdb stores just in-frame clones and leaves some out. Of 35,000 to 45,000 clones listed, about 87% are singletons. Sequencing was performed on CD4+ or CD8+ T cells sorted from blood, taken in a trial of the OX40 agonist ivuxolimab. The sequence derives from an adult with an advanced solid tumor such as melanoma, head and neck, liver or kidney cancer. This chain connects TRBV19 to TRBJ1-4, with a tentative D call TRBD1 (6 bases). The CDR3 spells CASKGGLNEKLFF. The CDR3 region has the DNA TGTGCCAGTAAGGGGGGTCTTAATGAAAAACTGTTTTTT.